This T cell receptor (beta chain) came from a study of T-cell memory formation after mild COVID-19. On the study more broadly: TCR clusters were mostly donor specific. Study-level results: Contracting clones from day 15 to 85 showed balanced CD4/CD8; later expanders favored CD4+. Cross-reactive memory apparently joined, as some responding clones appeared in pre-infection memory. Contracting CD4+ clones lay largely in CM and EM, with CD8+ ones residing in EMRA.

CDR1 is SEHNR and CDR2 is FQNEAQ in the germline V gene (reference sequence). This CDR3 is built from 14 residues. V lost 2 bases and J lost 2, with 9 bases in between. As to this clonotype: Its antigen remains unknown.

One entry per CDR3 protein, called by TCRdb with MiXCR from the 5' RACE reads. The sample has some 180,000 distinct CDR3 sequences; about a fifth are singletons. The TCR was taken from a man younger than 35 who had mild COVID-19 (a few samples of this study predate the infection). Cell type and time point are not known. The source material was PBMCs or a T cell subset sorted from them (not recorded which). The genes are TRBV7-9 and TRBJ1-1; D not resolved. DNA of the CDR3: TGTGCCAGCAGCTTATTAACCGGAAACACTGAAGCTTTCTTT. Protein product: CASSLLTGNTEAFF.